Described below is a single T cell receptor beta chain sequence and its context. This specimen belongs to a study of blood T cell repertoires in COVID-19. The wider study: Researchers got acute and convalescent COVID-19 samples from the United States, Italy and Spain. T cells, B-cell-depleted T cells, or PBMCs provided the cDNA or gDNA that served as material.

The V gene lost 4 bases and the J gene lost 5 bases, with 15 bases spanning the gap. CDR1 is MNHNY and CDR2 is SVGAGI in the germline V gene (reference sequence). The CDR3 spans 14 residues. Authors' processing steps: It was from reference gene primer amplification that nucleated cell counts were estimated. Profiled with immunoSEQ multiplex PCR; TCRdb holds only in-frame clones, not every one. V, J and clone size are taken as reported in that table, and D and trimming were inferred from the DNA itself. This table holds 300,000 or so clones, 87% found once. The sequencing sample was made of peripheral blood. The rearrangement links TRBV6-6 to TRBJ2-7; a possible D gene is TRBD1 (6 bases). This clonotype was sampled from a man between 50 and 59 years old with active or convalescent COVID-19. The CDR3 DNA sequence: TGTGCCAGCAGTTCGCAGGGGCGCCGCGACGAGCAGTACTTC. Residues: CASSSQGRRDEQYF.